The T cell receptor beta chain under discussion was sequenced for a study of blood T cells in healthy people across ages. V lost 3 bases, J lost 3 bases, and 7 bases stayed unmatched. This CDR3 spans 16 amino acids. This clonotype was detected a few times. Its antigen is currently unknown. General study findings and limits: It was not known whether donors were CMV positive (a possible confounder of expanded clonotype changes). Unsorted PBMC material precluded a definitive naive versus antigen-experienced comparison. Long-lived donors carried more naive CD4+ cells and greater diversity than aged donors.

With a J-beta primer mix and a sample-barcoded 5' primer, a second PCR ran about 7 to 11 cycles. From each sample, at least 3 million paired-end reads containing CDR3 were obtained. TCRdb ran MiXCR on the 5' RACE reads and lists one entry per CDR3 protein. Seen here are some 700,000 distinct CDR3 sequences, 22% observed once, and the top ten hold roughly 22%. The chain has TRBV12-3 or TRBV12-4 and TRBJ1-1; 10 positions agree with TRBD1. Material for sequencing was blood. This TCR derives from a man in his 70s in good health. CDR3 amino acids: CASSFPTGGKDTEAFF. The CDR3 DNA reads TGTGCCAGCAGTTTCCCGACAGGGGGCAAGGACACTGAAGCTTTCTTT.